The 20 T cell receptor beta chains below come from one sample, sequenced in a study of vaccination effects on CD4 cells after COVID-19. Sequencing was preceded by expansion of antigen-specific CD4+ T cells with viral peptide pools in the ViraFEST assay. It was after nine to ten days of culture that CD4+ T cells were isolated. Each participant received a vaccine that was either BNT162b2 or mRNA-1273, given as two doses. Here immunoSEQ multiplex PCR was the method, and the copy in TCRdb shows in-frame clones only, minus some. The sample lists over 80,000 clones; roughly 80% were seen once. The antigens for these receptors are not known. The specimen was CD4+ T cells from PBMCs cultured with HCoV-OC43 spike peptides, collected after COVID-19 vaccination. Noted subset: HCoV-OC43 spike overlapping peptide pool stimulation. Receptors were obtained from a human donor who received a COVID-19 vaccine.

The chain links TRBV6-5 to TRBJ1-2; no clear D. The V and J ends lost 0 bases and 8 bases respectively, with 13 bases between them. This CDR3 comprises 14 residues. Germline CDR1 is MNHEY and CDR2 is SVGAGI. The CDR3 sequence: CASSYSTGSGGYTF. CDR3 in DNA: TGTGCCAGCAGTTACTCGACGGGTTCGGGAGGCTACACCTTC.

The V call is TRBV19, the J call TRBJ1-2; 8 bases are a match to TRBD1. Germline lookup yields CDR1 LNHDA and CDR2 SQIVND (reference sequence). The CDR3 loop spans 13 amino acids. Trimming removed 6 bases from V and 4 bases from J; junction bases left unmatched: 4. CDR3 residues: CASRQTGAYGYTF. DNA for the CDR3: TGTGCCAGTAGACAGACAGGGGCCTATGGCTACACCTTC.

The chain joins TRBV11-2 to TRBJ2-5, with D possibly being TRBD1 or TRBD2 (5 bases each). V lost 1 base, J lost 1 base, and 7 bases lay in between. CDR1 is SGHAT and CDR2 is FQNNGV in the germline V gene. The CDR3 is 14 amino acids. The CDR3 DNA is TGTGCCAGCAGCTTAGTTGGGACCCAAGAGACCCAGTACTTC. Translating it yields CASSLVGTQETQYF.

The chain recombines TRBV27 with TRBJ2-3; D remains unclear. This CDR3 comprises 12 residues. Trimming cost V 1 base and J 6 bases, with 5 bases left between them. The germline CDR1 and CDR2 sequences are MNHEY and SMNVEV (reference sequence). This CDR3 is CASSLFGDTQYF. In DNA, the CDR3 is TGTGCCAGCAGTTTATTCGGTGATACGCAGTATTTT.

The chain recombines TRBV5-1 with TRBJ1-5, with D tentatively TRBD1 (5 bases). CDR1 and CDR2 (germline): SGHRS, YFSETQ. V was clipped by 4 bases and J by 2 bases, with 13 bases between them. The CDR3 has 15 amino acids. As DNA, the CDR3 is TGCGCCAGCAGCGTAGGGACCGGAGGCAATCAGCCCCAGCATTTT. Protein product: CASSVGTGGNQPQHF.

This sequence joins TRBV30 and TRBJ1-5; 11 bases are shared with TRBD1. The CDR3 is 15 amino acids. The germline CDR1 and CDR2 sequences are GTSNPN and SVGIG (reference sequence). Trimming took 0 bases from V and 8 from J; bases not matched to a gene: 6. In DNA form, the CDR3 reads TGTGCCTGGAGTGTAAGGACAGGGGGCTCGGAGCCCCAGCATTTT. Residues: CAWSVRTGGSEPQHF.

The chain uses TRBV5-1 and TRBJ2-4; 10 bases fit TRBD1. Per the germline V gene, CDR1 is SGHRS and CDR2 is YFSETQ. J was trimmed by 2 bases and V by 4 bases; bases with no gene match: 6. The CDR3 totals 16 residues. The chain's CDR3 is CASSLGTGETKNIQYF. CDR3 nucleotide sequence: TGCGCCAGCAGCCTAGGGACAGGGGAGACCAAAAACATTCAGTACTTC.

V is TRBV7-2 and J is TRBJ2-2; 8 bases are shared with TRBD1. CDR3 length equals 15 residues. V shed 1 base and J 5 bases; nucleotides not matched to a gene: 3. Germline V gives CDR1 SGHTA, CDR2 FQGNSA. CDR3 loop: CASSLGTGRTGELFF. The DNA of the CDR3 is TGTGCCAGCAGCTTAGGGACAGGGAGGACCGGGGAGCTGTTTTTT. Complete variable domain (other parts from reference TRBV7-2 and TRBJ2-2): GAGVSQSPSNKVTEKGKDVELRCDPISGHTALYWYRQSLGQGLEFLIYFQGNSAPDKSGLPSDRFSAERTGGSVSTLTIQRTQQEDSAVYLCASSLGTGRTGELFFGEGSRLTVL.

The rearrangement uses TRBV25-1 and TRBJ2-1; 8 positions agree with TRBD2. The junction had 7 bases not matched to a gene; V was cut back by 2 bases and J by 7 bases. The CDR3 has 15 residues. Germline V gene data show CDR1 as MGHDK and CDR2 as SYGVNS. CDR3 protein: CASSELYRGGNEQFF. In DNA, the CDR3 is TGTGCCAGCAGTGAACTGTACCGGGGGGGGAATGAGCAGTTCTTC.

Here the CDR3 DNA reads TGCGCCAGCAGCTTGAGGGCAGGGGGAAGTACTGAAGCTTTCTTT. The encoded protein is CASSLRAGGSTEAFF. The chain links TRBV5-1 to TRBJ1-1; the match to TRBD1 covers 7 bases. J gave up 5 bases and V 1 base, and 8 bases lay outside the gene matches. The CDR3 is made up of 15 amino acids. The germline V gene encodes CDR1 SGHRS and CDR2 YFSETQ.

This clone appeared a few times. The chain couples TRBV4-2 to TRBJ1-1; no reliable D call. The CDR3 runs to 14 residues. V lost 9 bases, J lost 4 bases, and 18 bases lay in between. CDR1 is LGHNA and CDR2 is YNFKEQ in the germline V gene. The CDR3 bases are TGTGCCAGTTCTCTAAACCGGGGTTCCACTGAAGCTTTCTTT. Its translation is CASSLNRGSTEAFF.

The CDR3: CASSAAGTSNSPLHF. The CDR3, as DNA: TGTGCCAGCAGTGCCGCCGGGACCTCTAATTCACCCCTCCACTTT. The V and J genes are TRBV28 and TRBJ1-6; tentative D call: TRBD1 (5 bases). The length of the CDR3 is 15 residues. Germline CDR1 reads MDHEN; CDR2 reads SYDVKM. V shed 5 bases and J shed 6 bases, with 14 bases lying between them.

The chain carries TRBV5-1 and TRBJ2-1; 7 nucleotides agree with TRBD1. J gave up 12 bases and V 6 bases, and 9 bases lay outside the gene matches. Germline lookup yields CDR1 SGHRS and CDR2 YFSETQ. The CDR3 runs 12 residues. This CDR3 reads CASKFEGARQFF. The CDR3 DNA reads as TGCGCCAGCAAGTTCGAGGGGGCGAGGCAGTTCTTC.

V and J are TRBV3-1 (or the pseudogene TRBV3-2) and TRBJ1-6, with 7 positions matching TRBD1. Trimming removed 4 bases from V and 5 bases from J; junction bases left unmatched: 2. The CDR3 contains 14 residues. The germline CDR1 and CDR2 sequences are LGHDT and YNNKEL (reference sequence). The CDR3 bases are TGTGCCAGCAGCCCAGGGGGGGATAATTCACCCCTCCACTTT. This codes for CASSPGGDNSPLHF.

The DNA for the CDR3 is TGCGCCAGCACAAATGGGGCTAGCTGGGGGGAGACCCAGTACTTC. As protein: CASTNGASWGETQYF. The chain is built from TRBV5-1 and TRBJ2-5; D is possibly TRBD1 or TRBD2 (5 bases each). This CDR3 contains 15 residues. Germline-derived CDR1 and CDR2 are SGHRS and YFSETQ. V was clipped by 6 bases and J by 5 bases, with 20 bases between them.

The V call is TRBV6-2 or TRBV6-3, the J call TRBJ1-6; a possible D gene is TRBD1 (5 bases). This CDR3 has 17 residues. Trimming took off 2 bases at V and 5 bases at J, with 16 bases between the two ends. The germline V gene has CDR1 MNHEY and CDR2 SVGEGT. CDR3 DNA: TGTGCCAGCAGTTACCGCTCTCCAGGGAGGAATAATTCACCCCTCCACTTT. Translated, it gives CASSYRSPGRNNSPLHF.

The chain recombines TRBV24-1 with TRBJ2-1; D possibly uses TRBD1 or TRBD2 (6 bases each). The germline V and J ends were trimmed by 3 bases and 10 bases, with 18 bases remaining between them. The CDR3 is 15 amino acids. From germline, CDR1 is KGHDR and CDR2 SFDVKD. The CDR3 is CATSDPGAVRREQFF. In DNA form, the CDR3 reads TGTGCCACCAGTGATCCGGGGGCGGTTCGAAGAGAGCAGTTCTTC.

The rearrangement links TRBV30 to TRBJ1-5; 9 positions agree with TRBD1. CDR3 length: 15 amino acids. Germline V CDR1 and CDR2: GTSNPN, SVGIG (reference sequence). V shed 1 base and J 7 bases; nucleotides not matched to a gene: 8. CDR3: CAWSARDRVGQPQHF. The DNA of the CDR3 is TGTGCCTGGAGTGCCCGGGACAGGGTAGGACAGCCCCAGCATTTT.

The chain employs TRBV7-2 and TRBJ2-3; perhaps TRBD1 as D (6 bases). This CDR3 has 12 residues. Germline loops: CDR1 SGHTA, CDR2 FQGNSA. Between the trimmed V and J ends, which lost 1 base and 8 bases, there was a span of 7 bases. The CDR3 sequence is CASSLEGGTQYF. CDR3 nucleotides: TGTGCCAGCAGCTTAGAAGGGGGTACGCAGTATTTT.

The chain uses TRBV6-5 and TRBJ1-2; D gene uncertain. Trimming took off 7 bases at V and 7 bases at J, with 13 bases between the two ends. CDR3 length: 12 residues. The germline V gene has CDR1 MNHEY and CDR2 SVGAGI. CDR3 in DNA: TGTGCCAGCACCAAAAAGGGTTTTGGCTACACCTTC. Protein product: CASTKKGFGYTF.